The 24 T cell receptor beta chains presented below share a single source sample, sequenced in a study of shared clonotypes between healthy human individuals. Clones were read by immunoSEQ multiplex PCR, and TCRdb kept only the in-frame ones, dropping some. The sample includes about 2.1 million clones, roughly 93% of them seen just once. CD45RO-negative cells were positively selected for CCR7, leaving out terminally differentiated effector memory CD45RA+ cells. What was sequenced was naive CD8+ T cells from PBMCs. These receptors were taken from a young man in good health. Some clones in this sample may be carry-over from other donors' samples.

J is TRBJ2-7 and V is TRBV27; either TRBD1 or TRBD2 may supply D (5 bases each). This CDR3 has 14 amino acids. Per germline, CDR1 MNHEY and CDR2 SMNVEV (reference sequence). With 5 bases removed from V and 3 bases from J, the gap between germline ends came to 14 bases. This chain's CDR3 is CASSPRDQIYEQYF. In nucleotides, the CDR3 is TGTGCCAGCAGTCCCCGGGACCAGATCTACGAGCAGTACTTC.

J is TRBJ1-4 and V is TRBV6-5, with D perhaps TRBD1 (5 bases). The germline V and J ends were trimmed by 6 bases and 8 bases, with 7 bases remaining between them. This CDR3 spans 11 amino acids. Germline CDR1 MNHEY, CDR2 SVGAGI. CDR3 region: CASRGPEKLFF. In nucleotides, the CDR3 is TGTGCCAGCAGGGGACCGGAAAAACTGTTTTTT.

The V and J genes are TRBV27 and TRBJ1-4; D perhaps matches TRBD1 (5 bases). Per the germline V gene, CDR1 is MNHEY and CDR2 is SMNVEV (reference sequence). Trimming cost V 9 bases and J 6 bases, with 14 bases left between them. CDR3 length: 13 amino acids. DNA for the CDR3: TGTGCCAGTAGGGGAAGGGCGGATGAAAAACTGTTTTTT. The encoded protein is CASRGRADEKLFF.

The rearrangement links TRBV11-2 to TRBJ2-1, with 10 bases fitting TRBD2. CDR1 and CDR2 from the germline V gene are SGHAT and FQNNGV. After removal of 3 bases from V and 5 bases from J, the junction contained 10 bases not matched to a gene. The CDR3 loop spans 17 amino acids. CDR3 residues: CASSFIAWTSGNNEQFF. CDR3 nucleotides: TGTGCCAGCAGCTTCATTGCGTGGACTAGCGGTAACAATGAGCAGTTCTTC.

The rearrangement uses TRBV4-1 and TRBJ2-7; 8 nucleotides line up with TRBD1. The germline V gene encodes CDR1 MGHRA and CDR2 YSYEKL. The CDR3 loop spans 15 amino acids. V shed 5 bases, J shed 4 bases, and the junction held 10 bases outside the gene matches. Here the CDR3 reads CASSVLQGARYEQYF. As DNA, the CDR3 is TGCGCCAGCAGCGTACTCCAGGGGGCGCGGTACGAGCAGTACTTC.

The count of this clone is one. This rearrangement joins TRBV7-6 to TRBJ2-1; perhaps TRBD2 as D (5 bases). CDR1 and CDR2 from the germline V gene are SGHVS and FNYEAQ. The V end was cut by 5 bases, the J end by 8 bases, with 28 bases between. This CDR3 has 18 amino acids. The DNA of the CDR3 is TGTGCCAGCAGCCTTCCCCCGGCCAGCGAGGGCCGGTGGTATGAGCAGTTCTTC. It yields the protein CASSLPPASEGRWYEQFF.

The chain recombines TRBV10-1 with TRBJ2-7, with no clear D. The CDR3 loop spans 13 amino acids. Germline assignment: CDR1 WNHNN and CDR2 SYGVQD (reference sequence). The V gene lost 8 bases and the J gene lost 3 bases, with 14 bases spanning the gap. CDR3: CASPTPEDYEQYF. The CDR3, as DNA: TGCGCCAGCCCGACACCAGAGGACTACGAGCAGTACTTC.

This rearrangement joins TRBV6-5 to TRBJ2-7; 7 nucleotides match TRBD2. In germline, CDR1 is MNHEY, CDR2 SVGAGI. The CDR3 is made up of 15 amino acids. J lost 3 bases, V lost 7 bases, and 12 bases had no gene match. The CDR3, as DNA: TGTGCCAGCAAAGCACGGGAGGCGGACTACTACGAGCAGTACTTC. Translated: CASKAREADYYEQYF.

The chain couples TRBV7-3 to TRBJ2-7; 7 bases line up with TRBD2. The CDR3 is 15 residues long. Germline V lookup: CDR1 SGHTA, CDR2 FQGTGA. J gave up 3 bases and V 1 base, and 6 bases lay outside the gene matches. The CDR3 spells CASSLIGGGYYEQYF. CDR3 bases: TGTGCCAGCAGCTTAATCGGGGGAGGGTACTACGAGCAGTACTTC.

CDR3 in amino acids: CASSQEGELAGYEQYF. The CDR3 DNA reads as TGTGCCAGCAGCCAAGAAGGAGAGCTAGCGGGCTACGAGCAGTACTTC. This chain connects TRBV4-2 to TRBJ2-7; 8 nucleotides agree with TRBD2. Germline CDR1 and CDR2: LGHNA and YNFKEQ. V shed 0 bases, J shed 3 bases, and the junction held 7 bases outside the gene matches. The CDR3 has 16 amino acids.

The chain carries TRBV7-8 and TRBJ2-7; D is possibly TRBD2 (5 bases). The germline V gene has CDR1 SGHVS and CDR2 FQNEAQ. Trimming took off 5 bases at V and 7 bases at J, with 15 bases between the two ends. The CDR3 is 13 amino acids. CDR3 protein: CASSGEPRGEQYF. The CDR3 nucleotides read TGTGCCAGCAGCGGGGAGCCCCGGGGAGAGCAGTACTTC.

The CDR3 loop reads CASSADRPKTNTEAFF. As DNA, the CDR3 is TGTGCCAGCAGCGCCGACAGGCCCAAGACGAACACTGAAGCTTTCTTT. V and J are TRBV2 and TRBJ1-1; possible D gene TRBD1, 6 bases. Trimming took 6 bases from V and 1 from J, leaving 18 bases between them. Germline values: CDR1 SNHLY, CDR2 FYNNEI. This CDR3 is 16 amino acids long.

The CDR3 protein is CASSQAPPRDTQYF. CDR3 in DNA: TGCGCCAGCAGCCAAGCCCCCCCAAGAGATACGCAGTATTTT. The rearrangement joins TRBV4-1 to TRBJ2-3; D call uncertain. The germline CDR1 and CDR2 sequences are MGHRA and YSYEKL. The CDR3 sequence is 14 residues long. V lost 1 base, J lost 5 bases, and 10 bases lay in between.

The J gene is TRBJ2-5, the V gene TRBV30, with TRBD1 identical over 9 bases. The CDR3 totals 14 residues. Losses at the gene ends were 5 bases for V and 7 bases for J; bases not matched to a gene: 11. CDR1 is GTSNPN, CDR2 SVGIG, per germline (reference sequence). CDR3 DNA sequence: TGTGCCTGGTCACCGGGACAGGGTGTAGCGACCCAGTACTTC. It encodes CAWSPGQGVATQYF. Based on the CDR3 plus reference TRBV30 and TRBJ2-5, the full variable domain is SQTIHQWPATLVQPVGSPLSLECTVEGTSNPNLYWYRQAAGRGLQLLFYSVGIGQISSEVPQNLSASRPQDRQFILSSKKLLLSDSGFYLCAWSPGQGVATQYFGPGTRLLVL.

The chain combines TRBV7-9 with TRBJ1-2; D unclear. The CDR3 is 11 residues long. Germline assignment: CDR1 SEHNR and CDR2 FQNEAQ (reference sequence). Trimming cost V 10 bases and J 4 bases, with 10 bases left between them. CDR3: CATSNFYGYTF. The CDR3 nucleotides are TGTGCCACCTCCAATTTCTATGGCTACACCTTC.

The chain employs TRBV28 and TRBJ2-5; 9 bases match TRBD1. This CDR3 contains 12 residues. J lost 9 bases, V lost 5 bases, and 4 bases had no gene match. The germline V gene has CDR1 MDHEN and CDR2 SYDVKM. The CDR3 loop is CASSATGGPQYF. The CDR3 DNA reads TGTGCCAGCAGTGCGACAGGGGGGCCCCAGTACTTC.

This clone has only a few counts. The J gene is TRBJ1-1, the V gene TRBV10-2, with D tentatively TRBD1 (5 bases). This CDR3 is 13 amino acids long. V shed 0 bases and J shed 6 bases, with 8 bases lying between them. Germline CDR1 and CDR2: WSHSY and SAAADI. CDR3 region: CASSESGGAEAFF. The CDR3 nucleotides are TGCGCCAGCAGTGAGTCGGGGGGAGCTGAAGCTTTCTTT.

Note on this clone: This sample includes further DNA sequences coding for the same CDR3. This chain uses TRBV27 with TRBJ2-7; TRBD2 matches 11 bases. After removal of 0 bases from V and 4 bases from J, the junction contained 2 bases not matched to a gene. CDR1 is MNHEY, CDR2 SMNVEV, per germline (reference sequence). CDR3 length equals 15 residues. In DNA form, the CDR3 reads TGTGCCAGCAGTTTATCGCTAGCGGGAGGTTACGAGCAGTACTTC. This sequence encodes CASSLSLAGGYEQYF.

The rearrangement links TRBV4-1 to TRBJ1-3; no clear D gene. V was shortened by 2 bases and J by 3 bases, with 11 bases between the two germline ends. CDR3 length: 15 residues. The germline V gene encodes CDR1 MGHRA and CDR2 YSYEKL. For the CDR3, the DNA is TGCGCCAGCAGCCAACAGGTGGGGAATGGAAACACCATATATTTT. Translated, it gives CASSQQVGNGNTIYF.

V usage is TRBV9 and J usage is TRBJ2-2; maybe TRBD1 (6 bases). In germline, CDR1 is SGDLS, CDR2 YYNGEE. This CDR3 region has 17 residues. Trimming stripped 3 bases from V and 0 bases from J, with 15 bases between. CDR3 nucleotide sequence: TGTGCCAGCAGCGACCCAAGTTGGGGGCCGAACACCGGGGAGCTGTTTTTT. This translates into CASSDPSWGPNTGELFF.

The chain combines TRBV29-1 with TRBJ1-1; D is unresolved. CDR1 and CDR2 from the germline V gene are SQVTM and ANQGSEA. CDR3 length: 12 amino acids. V lost 2 bases, J lost 8 bases, and 12 bases lay in between. The CDR3 region has the DNA TGCAGCGTTGAATTTATACAGAGAGAAGCTTTCTTT. Translation gives CSVEFIQREAFF. Complete variable domain (other parts from reference TRBV29-1 and TRBJ1-1): SAVISQKPSRDICQRGTSLTIQCQVDSQVTMMFWYRQQPGQSLTLIATANQGSEATYESGFVIDKFPISRPNLTFSTLTVSNMSPEDSSIYLCSVEFIQREAFFGQGTRLTVV.

The chain has TRBV6-6 and TRBJ1-1; 7 bases align to TRBD1. V trimming: 5 bases; J trimming: 1 base; junction bases outside the gene matches: 1. The CDR3 sequence is 13 residues long. The V gene's germline CDR1 is MNHNY and CDR2 SVGAGI (reference sequence). CDR3 in DNA: TGTGCCAGCAGTGGGACAGAGAACACTGAAGCTTTCTTT. Translated: CASSGTENTEAFF.

The V and J genes are TRBV9 and TRBJ1-3, with TRBD1 identical over 7 bases. The V gene's germline CDR1 is SGDLS and CDR2 YYNGEE. The CDR3 spans 15 residues. V was clipped by 4 bases and J by 2 bases; unmatched bases: 6. The CDR3 region is CASSPSDRAGNTIYF. CDR3 nucleotide sequence: TGTGCCAGCAGCCCCAGCGACAGGGCTGGAAACACCATATATTTT.

This clone was counted a single time. The rearrangement links TRBV11-2 to TRBJ2-7; 10 bases are shared with TRBD2. Looked up from germline, CDR1 is SGHAT and CDR2 is FQNNGV. V trimming: 5 bases; J trimming: 3 bases; junction bases outside the gene matches: 7. The CDR3 consists of 15 residues. The CDR3 coding sequence is TGTGCCAGCAGCAACTCTAGCGGGAGAATCTACGAGCAGTACTTC. Translation: CASSNSSGRIYEQYF. Supplemented by reference TRBV11-2 and TRBJ2-7, the full variable domain reads EAGVAQSPRYKIIEKRQSVAFWCNPISGHATLYWYQQILGQGPKLLIQFQNNGVVDDSQLPKDRFSAERLKGVDSTLKIQPAKLEDSAVYLCASSNSSGRIYEQYFGPGTRLTVT.